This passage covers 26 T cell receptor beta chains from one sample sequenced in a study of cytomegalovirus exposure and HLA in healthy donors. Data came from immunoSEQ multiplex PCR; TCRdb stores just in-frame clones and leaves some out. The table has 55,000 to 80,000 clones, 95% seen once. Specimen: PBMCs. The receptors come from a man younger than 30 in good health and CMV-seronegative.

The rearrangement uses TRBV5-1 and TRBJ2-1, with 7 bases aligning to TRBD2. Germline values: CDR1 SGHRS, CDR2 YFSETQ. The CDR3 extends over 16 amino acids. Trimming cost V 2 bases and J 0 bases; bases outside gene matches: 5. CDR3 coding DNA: TGCGCCAGCAGCTTTTCAGCGGGGAGCTCCTACAATGAGCAGTTCTTC. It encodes CASSFSAGSSYNEQFF.

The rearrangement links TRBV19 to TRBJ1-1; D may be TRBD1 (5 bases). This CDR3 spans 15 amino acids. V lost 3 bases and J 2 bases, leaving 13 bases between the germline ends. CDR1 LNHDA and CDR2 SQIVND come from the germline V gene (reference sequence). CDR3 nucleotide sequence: TGTGCCAGTAGTATCTCTGGAACAGGCAACACTGAAGCTTTCTTT. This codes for CASSISGTGNTEAFF.

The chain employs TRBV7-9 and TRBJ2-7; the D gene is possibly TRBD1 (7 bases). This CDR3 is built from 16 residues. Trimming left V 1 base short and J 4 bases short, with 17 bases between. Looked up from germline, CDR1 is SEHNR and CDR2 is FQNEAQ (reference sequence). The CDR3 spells CASSLGVTGDSYEQYF. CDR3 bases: TGTGCCAGCAGCTTAGGCGTAACAGGGGACTCGTACGAGCAGTACTTC.

CDR3: CASSARLTSGGINTGELFF. The CDR3 nucleotides are TGTGCCAGCAGCGCCCGATTGACTAGCGGGGGGATTAACACCGGGGAGCTGTTTTTT. The rearrangement uses TRBV9 and TRBJ2-2; 13 positions match TRBD2. The CDR3 has 19 residues. CDR1 and CDR2 (germline): SGDLS, YYNGEE. The ends lost 3 bases at V and 2 bases at J; junction bases unmatched: 10.

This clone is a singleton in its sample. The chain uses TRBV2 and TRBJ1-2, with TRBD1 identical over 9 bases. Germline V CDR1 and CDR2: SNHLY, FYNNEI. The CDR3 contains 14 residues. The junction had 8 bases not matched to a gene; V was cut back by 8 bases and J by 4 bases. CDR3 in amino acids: CASDSTGGPYGYTF. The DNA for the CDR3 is TGTGCCAGCGATAGTACAGGGGGCCCCTATGGCTACACCTTC.

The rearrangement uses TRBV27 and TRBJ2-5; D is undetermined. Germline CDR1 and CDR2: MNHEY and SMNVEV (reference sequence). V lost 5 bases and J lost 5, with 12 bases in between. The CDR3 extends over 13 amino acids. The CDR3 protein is CASSLDAGETQYF. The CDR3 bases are TGTGCCAGCAGTCTAGATGCTGGGGAGACCCAGTACTTC.

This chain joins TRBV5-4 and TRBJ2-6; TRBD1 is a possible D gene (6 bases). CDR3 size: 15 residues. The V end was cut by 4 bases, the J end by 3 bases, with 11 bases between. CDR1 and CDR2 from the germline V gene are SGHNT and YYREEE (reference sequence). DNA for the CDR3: TGTGCCAGCAGCCTCGAGGGGGTTGGGGCCAACGTCCTGACTTTC. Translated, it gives CASSLEGVGANVLTF.

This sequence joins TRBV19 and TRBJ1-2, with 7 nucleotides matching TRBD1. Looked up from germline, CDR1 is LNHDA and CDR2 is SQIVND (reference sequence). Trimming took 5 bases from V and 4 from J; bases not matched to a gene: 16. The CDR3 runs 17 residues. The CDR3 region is CASSPNFEGALLYGYTF. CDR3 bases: TGTGCCAGTAGTCCAAACTTCGAGGGGGCTCTACTCTATGGCTACACCTTC.

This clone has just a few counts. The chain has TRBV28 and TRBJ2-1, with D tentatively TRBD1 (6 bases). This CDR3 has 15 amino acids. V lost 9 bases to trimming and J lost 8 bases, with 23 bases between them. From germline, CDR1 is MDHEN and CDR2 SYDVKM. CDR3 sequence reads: CASRAGTPLRDEQFF. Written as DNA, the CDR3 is TGTGCCAGTAGAGCCGGGACACCGCTCAGGGATGAGCAGTTCTTC.

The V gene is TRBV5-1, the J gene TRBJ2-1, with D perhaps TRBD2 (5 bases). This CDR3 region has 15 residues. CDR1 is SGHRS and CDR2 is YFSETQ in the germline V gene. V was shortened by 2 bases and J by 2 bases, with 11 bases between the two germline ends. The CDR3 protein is CASSFAGVTYNEQFF. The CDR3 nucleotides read TGCGCCAGCAGCTTTGCCGGGGTAACCTACAATGAGCAGTTCTTC.

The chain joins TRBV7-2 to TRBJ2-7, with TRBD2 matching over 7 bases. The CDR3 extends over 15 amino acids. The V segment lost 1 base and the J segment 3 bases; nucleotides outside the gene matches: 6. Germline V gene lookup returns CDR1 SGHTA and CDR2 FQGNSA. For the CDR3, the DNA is TGTGCCAGCAGCTTAGGGGGGAGGGTGGGCTACGAGCAGTACTTC. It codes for CASSLGGRVGYEQYF.

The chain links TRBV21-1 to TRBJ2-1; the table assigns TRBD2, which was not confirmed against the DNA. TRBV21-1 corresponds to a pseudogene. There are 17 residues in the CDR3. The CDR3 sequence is CASSKARIPSSYNEQFF. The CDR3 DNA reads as TGTGCCAGCAGCAAAGCTCGAATCCCGAGCTCCTACAATGAGCAGTTCTTC.

The chain's CDR3 is CASSSVGTGVRSPLHF. Here the CDR3 DNA reads TGTGCCAGCAGTTCCGTTGGGACAGGGGTTCGATCACCCCTCCACTTT. The V and J genes are TRBV27 and TRBJ1-6, with 10 bases that match TRBD1. Germline V gene lookup returns CDR1 MNHEY and CDR2 SMNVEV (reference sequence). V gave up 4 bases and J gave up 10 bases; unmatched junction bases: 10. This CDR3 spans 16 amino acids.

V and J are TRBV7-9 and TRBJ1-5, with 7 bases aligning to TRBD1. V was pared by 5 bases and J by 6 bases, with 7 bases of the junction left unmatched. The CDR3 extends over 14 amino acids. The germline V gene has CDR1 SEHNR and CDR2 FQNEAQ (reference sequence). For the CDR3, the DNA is TGTGCCAGCAGCACGACAGGGCTGGGTCAGCCCCAGCATTTT. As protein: CASSTTGLGQPQHF.

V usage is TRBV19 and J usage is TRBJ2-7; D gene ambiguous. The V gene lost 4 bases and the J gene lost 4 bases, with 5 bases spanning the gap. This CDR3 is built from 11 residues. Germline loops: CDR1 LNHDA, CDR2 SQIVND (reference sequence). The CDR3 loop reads CASSTPYEQYF. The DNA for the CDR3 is TGTGCCAGTAGTACCCCTTACGAGCAGTACTTC.

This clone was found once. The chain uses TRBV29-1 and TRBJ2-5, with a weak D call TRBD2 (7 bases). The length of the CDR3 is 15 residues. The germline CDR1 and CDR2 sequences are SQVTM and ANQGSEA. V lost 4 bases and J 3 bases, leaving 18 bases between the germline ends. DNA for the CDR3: TGCAGCGTTGGTCGGGGGGCAAACAACAAAGAGACCCAGTACTTC. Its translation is CSVGRGANNKETQYF.

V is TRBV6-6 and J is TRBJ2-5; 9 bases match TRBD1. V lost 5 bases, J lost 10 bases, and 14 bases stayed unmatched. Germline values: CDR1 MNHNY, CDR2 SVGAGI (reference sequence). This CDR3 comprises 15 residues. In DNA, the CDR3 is TGTGCCAGCAGTACGGGACAGGGAAGGGCTTTTCTCCAGTACTTC. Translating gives CASSTGQGRAFLQYF.

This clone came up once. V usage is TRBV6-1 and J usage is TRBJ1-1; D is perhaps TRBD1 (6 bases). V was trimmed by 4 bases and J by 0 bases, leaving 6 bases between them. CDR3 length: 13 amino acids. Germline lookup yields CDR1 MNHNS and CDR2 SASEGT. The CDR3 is CASSGTVNTEAFF. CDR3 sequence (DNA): TGTGCCAGCAGTGGGACAGTGAACACTGAAGCTTTCTTT.

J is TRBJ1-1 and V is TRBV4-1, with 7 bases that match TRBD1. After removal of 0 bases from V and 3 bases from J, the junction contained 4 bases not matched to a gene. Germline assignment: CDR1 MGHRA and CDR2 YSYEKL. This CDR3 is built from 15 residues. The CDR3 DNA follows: TGCGCCAGCAGCCAAGATAAGGGGGCAGACACTGAAGCTTTCTTT. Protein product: CASSQDKGADTEAFF.

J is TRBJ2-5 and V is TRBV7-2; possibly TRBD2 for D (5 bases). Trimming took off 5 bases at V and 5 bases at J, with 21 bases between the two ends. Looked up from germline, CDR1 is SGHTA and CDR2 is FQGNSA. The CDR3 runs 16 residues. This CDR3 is CASSVMRSGSRETQYF. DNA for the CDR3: TGTGCCAGCAGCGTTATGAGAAGTGGGAGTAGGGAGACCCAGTACTTC.

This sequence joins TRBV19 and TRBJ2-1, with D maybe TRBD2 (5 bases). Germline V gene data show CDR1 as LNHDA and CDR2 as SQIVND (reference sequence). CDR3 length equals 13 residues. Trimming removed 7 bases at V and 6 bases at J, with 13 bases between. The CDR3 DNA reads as TGTGCCAGTATGGGAGTGCTCCCCAATGAGCAGTTCTTC. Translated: CASMGVLPNEQFF.

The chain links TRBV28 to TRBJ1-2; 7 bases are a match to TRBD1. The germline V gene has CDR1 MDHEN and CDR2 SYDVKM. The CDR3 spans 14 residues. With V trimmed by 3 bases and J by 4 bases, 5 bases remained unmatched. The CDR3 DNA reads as TGTGCCAGCAGTTTGGGGAGACAGGGCTATGGCTACACCTTC. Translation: CASSLGRQGYGYTF.

The CDR3 loop reads CASSLSPDTTYEQYF. CDR3 DNA: TGTGCCAGCAGTTTATCCCCCGACACGACCTACGAGCAGTACTTC. This chain joins TRBV27 and TRBJ2-7; D remains ambiguous. Germline V lookup: CDR1 MNHEY, CDR2 SMNVEV (reference sequence). Trimming shortened V by 0 bases and J by 2 bases, and 11 bases separated the two germline ends. The CDR3 covers 15 residues.

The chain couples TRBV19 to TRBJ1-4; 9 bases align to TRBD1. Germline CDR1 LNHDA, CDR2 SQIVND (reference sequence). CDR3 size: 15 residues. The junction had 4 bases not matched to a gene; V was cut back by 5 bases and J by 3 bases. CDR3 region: CASSQGQGANEKLFF. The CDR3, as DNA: TGTGCCAGTAGTCAGGGACAGGGAGCTAATGAAAAACTGTTTTTT.

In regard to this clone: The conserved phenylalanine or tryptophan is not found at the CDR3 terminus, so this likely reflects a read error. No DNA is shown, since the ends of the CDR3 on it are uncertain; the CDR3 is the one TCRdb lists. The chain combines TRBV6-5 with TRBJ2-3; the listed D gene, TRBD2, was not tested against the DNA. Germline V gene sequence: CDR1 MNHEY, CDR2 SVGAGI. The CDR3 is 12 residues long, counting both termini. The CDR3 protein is CASSYRPEGTNI.

CDR3 sequence: CASSVPTNEKLFF. The CDR3, as DNA: TGTGCCAGTAGTGTGCCGACAAACGAAAAACTGTTTTTT. This chain joins TRBV19 and TRBJ1-4; D not certain. The V gene's germline CDR1 is LNHDA and CDR2 SQIVND (reference sequence). There are 13 residues in the CDR3. Trimming shortened V by 5 bases and J by 8 bases, and 12 bases separated the two germline ends.